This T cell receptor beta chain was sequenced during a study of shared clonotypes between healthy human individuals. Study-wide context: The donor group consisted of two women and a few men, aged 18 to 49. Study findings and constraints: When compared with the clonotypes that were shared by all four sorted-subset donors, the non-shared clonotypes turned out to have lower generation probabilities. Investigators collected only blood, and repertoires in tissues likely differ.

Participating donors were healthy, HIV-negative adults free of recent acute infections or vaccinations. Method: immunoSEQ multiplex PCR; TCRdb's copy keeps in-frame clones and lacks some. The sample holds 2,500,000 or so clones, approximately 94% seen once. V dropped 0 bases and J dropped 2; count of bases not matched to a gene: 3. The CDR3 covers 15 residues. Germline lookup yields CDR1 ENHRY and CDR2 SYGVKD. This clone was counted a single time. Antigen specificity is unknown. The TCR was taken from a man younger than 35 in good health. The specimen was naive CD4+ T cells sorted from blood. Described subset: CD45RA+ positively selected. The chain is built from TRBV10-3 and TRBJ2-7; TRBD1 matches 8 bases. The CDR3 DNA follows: TGTGCCATCAGTGAGTCGTTGGACAGGGCCTACGAGCAGTACTTC. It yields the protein CAISESLDRAYEQYF.